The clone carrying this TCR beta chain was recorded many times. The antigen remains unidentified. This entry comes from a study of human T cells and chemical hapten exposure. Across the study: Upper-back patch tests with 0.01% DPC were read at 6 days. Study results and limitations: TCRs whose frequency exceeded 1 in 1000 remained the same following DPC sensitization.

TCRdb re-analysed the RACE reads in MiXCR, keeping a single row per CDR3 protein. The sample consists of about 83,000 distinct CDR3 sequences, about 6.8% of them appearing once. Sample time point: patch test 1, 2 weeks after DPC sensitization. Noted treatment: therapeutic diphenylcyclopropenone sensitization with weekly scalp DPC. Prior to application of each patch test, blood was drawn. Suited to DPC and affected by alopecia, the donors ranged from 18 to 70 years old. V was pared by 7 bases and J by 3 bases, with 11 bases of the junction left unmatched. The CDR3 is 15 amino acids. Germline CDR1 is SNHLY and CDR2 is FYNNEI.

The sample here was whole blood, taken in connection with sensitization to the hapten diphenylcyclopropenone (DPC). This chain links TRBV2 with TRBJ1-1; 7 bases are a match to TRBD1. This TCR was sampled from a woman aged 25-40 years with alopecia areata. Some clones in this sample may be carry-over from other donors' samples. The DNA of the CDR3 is TGTGCCAGCACCGCCCGACAGGGTATCGACACTGAAGCTTTCTTT. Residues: CASTARQGIDTEAFF.